These 8 T cell receptor beta chains came from one sample sequenced in a study of post-analysis software for immune sequencing data (dated by TCRdb to about 2015). On the study overall, not on this receptor specifically: Patients showed significantly higher frequencies than controls for roughly five TRBV segments, among them TRBV5-6, TRBV5-1 and TRBV20-1.

To prepare the library, PCR was applied. The sample was run on an Illumina HiSeq 2500. To reduce PCR and sequencing biases, unique molecular identifiers were incorporated into the TCR beta cDNA libraries. TCRdb reran the public reads through fastp at Q25 and MiXCR, keeping productive beta chains. Entries are consolidated by CDR3 protein sequence, retaining the most common genes and DNA. Within this sample are 600,000 to 750,000 distinct CDR3 sequences, with 55% to 70% of them counted one time only. 10% to 12% of the sample belongs to the ten largest clones. No antigen has been assigned to these receptors. Source material: blood. Receptor source: a girl aged 2 to 10 with multiple sclerosis.

The chain is built from TRBV30 and TRBJ2-5; 7 bases line up with TRBD2. This CDR3 spans 14 amino acids. CDR1 is GTSNPN, CDR2 SVGIG, per germline (reference sequence). Unmatched junction bases numbered 10, after V lost 2 bases and J lost 7 bases. In DNA, the CDR3 is TGTGCCTGGAGTACCAGCGGGGCCGGAGGGACCCAGTACTTC. It translates to CAWSTSGAGGTQYF.

DNA of the CDR3: TGCAGCGTTTCCGGGCCGGACGACATTCAGTACTTC. Its protein is CSVSGPDDIQYF. The chain carries TRBV29-1 and TRBJ2-4; the D is unclear. V gave up 5 bases and J gave up 8 bases, with 13 bases separating them. Looked up from germline, CDR1 is SQVTM and CDR2 is ANQGSEA. The CDR3 spans 12 residues.

V usage is TRBV4-2 and J usage is TRBJ1-2; tentatively, D is TRBD1 (6 bases). The V and J ends lost 3 bases and 4 bases respectively, with 24 bases between them. The length of the CDR3 is 18 residues. Germline V lookup: CDR1 LGHNA, CDR2 YNFKEQ. CDR3: CASSHHVLRQALRYGYTF. Here the CDR3 DNA reads TGTGCCAGCAGCCATCACGTACTGAGACAGGCACTCCGCTATGGCTACACCTTC.

In this sample, this clonotype turned up once. This sequence joins TRBV3-1 and TRBJ1-2; 10 bases match TRBD1. Trimming took 4 bases from V and 1 from J; bases not matched to a gene: 6. The CDR3 spans 16 residues. Germline lookup yields CDR1 LGHDT and CDR2 YNNKEL (reference sequence). CDR3 in amino acids: CASSPGTGDLNYGYTF. The CDR3 DNA follows: TGTGCCAGCAGCCCAGGGACAGGGGACCTTAACTATGGCTACACCTTC.

The genes are TRBV6-4 and TRBJ2-1; the D gene is possibly TRBD2 (7 bases). Trimming pared 6 bases from V and 15 bases from J, leaving 15 bases between. The CDR3 length is 11 residues. Germline V lookup: CDR1 MRHNA, CDR2 SNTAGT. The CDR3 nucleotides read TGTGCCAGCAGGGCGGGGGCGAATCTGTTCTTC. It codes for CASRAGANLFF.

V and J are TRBV7-6 and TRBJ2-1; perhaps TRBD1 as D (6 bases). Trimming pared 1 base from V and 8 bases from J, leaving 9 bases between. Germline V gene data show CDR1 as SGHVS and CDR2 as FNYEAQ. The CDR3 is 13 amino acids. In nucleotides, the CDR3 is TGTGCCAGCAGCTTAGTCAGGGGCGATGAGCAGTTCTTC. Translating it yields CASSLVRGDEQFF. Looking up the rest from reference TRBV7-6 and TRBJ2-1 gives the full variable domain: GAGVSQSPRYKVTKRGQDVALRCDPISGHVSLYWYRQALGQGPEFLTYFNYEAQQDKSGLPNDRFSAERPEGSISTLTIQRTEQRDSAMYRCASSLVRGDEQFFGPGTRLTVL.

The V and J genes are TRBV6-1 and TRBJ2-5; unclear D gene. From germline, CDR1 is MNHNS and CDR2 SASEGT. The CDR3 consists of 15 residues. V dropped 4 bases and J dropped 0 bases, with 12 bases sitting between them. As DNA, the CDR3 is TGTGCCAGCAGTGTGTCGTTGGGATACCAAGAGACCCAGTACTTC. Its translation: CASSVSLGYQETQYF.

This clonotype was detected a few times. The rearrangement uses TRBV4-1 and TRBJ2-5; 9 bases match TRBD2. The J segment lost 3 bases and the V segment lost 1 base, leaving 6 bases of the junction unmatched. The CDR3 extends over 16 amino acids. Germline CDR1 is MGHRA and CDR2 is YSYEKL. CDR3 nucleotides: TGCGCCAGCAGCCAAGGGTGGTCTAGCGGGAAAGAGACCCAGTACTTC. Amino acid sequence: CASSQGWSSGKETQYF.